The rows below give T cell receptor beta chains drawn from one sample of a study of T cells in pancreatic ductal adenocarcinoma. Data came from immunoSEQ multiplex PCR; TCRdb stores just in-frame clones and leaves some out. The sample holds 15,000 to 20,000 clones, about nine tenths seen once. Sequenced sample: PBMCs. The origin of the receptors is a human donor with pancreatic ductal adenocarcinoma. Both conserved end residues are part of each CDR3. Fields, in order: V gene, D gene, J gene, clone size, CDR3 DNA, CDR3 protein. A D gene is named only where the DNA matches it firmly. Rows may omit the clone size; those that give it use once, few, many or a size class.

>TRBV7-2|NA|TRBJ2-7|NA
TGTGCCAGCAGCTTAGGTCCAGGGGCCTACGAGCAGTACTTC
CASSLGPGAYEQYF
>TRBV9|NA|TRBJ1-2|NA
TGTGCCAGCAGCGCCGGACAGCTTTCTAACTATGGCTACACCTTC
CASSAGQLSNYGYTF
>TRBV5-6|NA|TRBJ2-7|once
TGTGCCAGCAGCTTGGGACTGCAAACCTACGAGCAGTACTTC
CASSLGLQTYEQYF
>TRBV11-3|TRBD2|TRBJ2-5|NA
TGTGCCAGCAGCCAAGGGCGGGGGGGCCTCGAGACCCAGTACTTC
CASSQGRGGLETQYF
>TRBV10-3|TRBD1|TRBJ1-2|NA
TGTGCCATCAGTGAGTCACGGACAGGAGCTAGCCATGGCTACACCTTC
CAISESRTGASHGYTF
>TRBV19|TRBD1|TRBJ2-7|NA
TGTGCCAGTAGTGACGGGACAGGGGATCTCTACGAGCAGTACTTC
CASSDGTGDLYEQYF
>TRBV5-8|NA|TRBJ2-1|NA
TGTGCCAGCAGCTTGGGGGGAGCTACATCCTACAATGAGCAGTTCTTC
CASSLGGATSYNEQFF
>TRBV6-1|NA|TRBJ1-5|NA
TGTGCCAGCACAGAAAATAGCAATCAGCCCCAGCATTTT
CASTENSNQPQHF
>TRBV18|NA|TRBJ2-6|NA
TGTGCCAGCTCACCACAACAGGGTACTTCTGGGGCCAACGTCCTGACTTTC
CASSPQQGTSGANVLTF
>TRBV11-3|TRBD1|TRBJ1-3|NA
TGTGCCAGCAGCGAACCGACAGGGGTAGGAAACACCATATATTTT
CASSEPTGVGNTIYF
>TRBV6-5|NA|TRBJ2-7|NA
TGTGCCAGCAGTTACTCTCAGGGACTCTCCTACGAGCAGTACTTC
CASSYSQGLSYEQYF
>TRBV11-1|NA|TRBJ1-4|few
TGTGCCAGCAGCCGCTCCAGAGGAGGAGTTAATGAAAAACTGTTTTTT
CASSRSRGGVNEKLFF
>TRBV15|TRBD1|TRBJ2-4|NA
TGTGCCACCAGCCGCCGGGACAGGGGGTTCCTAGCCAAAAACATTCAGTACTTC
CATSRRDRGFLAKNIQYF
>TRBV2|NA|TRBJ1-1|few
TGTGCCAGCAGTGGACAGGCTTTGAACACTGAAGCTTTCTTT
CASSGQALNTEAFF
>TRBV4-1|NA|TRBJ1-5|NA
TGCGCCAGCCGCCTCGGGGTAAGGAGCAATCAGCCCCAGCATTTT
CASRLGVRSNQPQHF
>TRBV7-2|NA|TRBJ1-1|NA
TGTGCCAGCAGCTTAGCGAGTGCCCATGAAGCTTTCTTT
CASSLASAHEAFF
>TRBV29-1|TRBD1|TRBJ1-2|NA
TGCAGCGTTGAAAGGGACAGGGCCTATGGCTACACCTTC
CSVERDRAYGYTF
>TRBV5-5|TRBD2|TRBJ2-3|NA
TGTGCCAGCAGCTTAGCCACTAGCGGGGGCCAGGATACGCAGTATTTT
CASSLATSGGQDTQYF
>TRBV15|NA|TRBJ2-7|once
TGTGCCACCAGCGCCGGGTCCTCCTACCACCACGAGCAGTACTTC
CATSAGSSYHHEQYF
>TRBV25-1|TRBD1|TRBJ2-5|NA
TGTGCCAGCAGTGAATCGGGACAGGGGGTTGGAGAGACCCAGTACTTC
CASSESGQGVGETQYF
>TRBV7-3|NA|TRBJ1-4|few
TGTGCCAGCAGCCAGGGAGGGTCTGAAAAACTGTTTTTT
CASSQGGSEKLFF
>TRBV9|NA|TRBJ2-6|once
TGTGCCAGCAGCGCAGAGGGGGACTCTGGGGCCAACGTCCTGACTTTC
CASSAEGDSGANVLTF
>TRBV5-1|NA|TRBJ2-7|NA
TGCGCCAGCAGCTTGGATCCGGGCTACGAGCAGTACTTC
CASSLDPGYEQYF
>TRBV6-1|NA|TRBJ1-6|few
TGTGCCAGCAGTGAAGATGAGGGCAACTATAATTCACCCCTCCACTTT
CASSEDEGNYNSPLHF
>TRBV5-1|TRBD1|TRBJ2-5|NA
TGCGCCAGCAGCGGCCCGGGACAGGGGATAGGGACCCAGTACTTC
CASSGPGQGIGTQYF
>TRBV7-9|NA|TRBJ1-2|NA
TGTGCCAGCAGCAGACAGGAGACTAACTATGGCTACACCTTC
CASSRQETNYGYTF